The rows below give T cell receptor beta chains drawn from one sample of a study of T-cell memory formation after mild COVID-19. Each CDR3 protein is one row after TCRdb ran MiXCR on the 5' RACE reads. This table has roughly 42,000 distinct CDR3 sequences, about 7.3% appearing once. The specimen sequenced was PBMCs or a T cell subset sorted from them (not recorded which). All receptors derive from a man in his late teens or twenties who had mild COVID-19 (a few samples of this study predate the infection). Cell type and time point are not known. Each CDR3 is given with its conserved first and last residue. D genes are given only for firm matches. Not every row has a clone size; where given, it reads once, few, many or a size class.

TRBV7-2	few	.	16	TRBJ2-3	CASSLFSTGAGDTQYF	TGTGCCAGCAGCTTATTCTCCACAGGTGCAGGGGATACGCAGTATTTT
TRBV12-3/TRBV12-4	few	.	14	TRBJ1-1	CASSLDQMNTEAFF	TGTGCCAGCAGCTTGGATCAGATGAACACTGAAGCTTTCTTT
TRBV18	once	.	15	TRBJ2-7	CASSPGDTSGYEQYF	TGTGCCAGCTCACCCGGGGACACGAGCGGATACGAGCAGTACTTC
TRBV20-1	.	.	14	TRBJ1-3	CSARDGAGINTIYF	TGCAGTGCTAGGGACGGAGCTGGGATAAACACCATATATTTT
TRBV24-1	.	TRBD2	17	TRBJ2-1	CATSDPTLAGFYNEQFF	TGTGCCACCAGTGACCCGACCCTAGCGGGGTTCTACAATGAGCAGTTCTTC
TRBV9	few	.	15	TRBJ2-2	CASSPSLPSAGELFF	TGTGCCAGCAGCCCCAGCCTACCTTCGGCCGGGGAGCTGTTTTTT
TRBV7-8	many	TRBD1	13	TRBJ1-2	CASSLVQGDGYTF	TGTGCCAGCAGCTTAGTCCAGGGGGATGGCTACACCTTC
TRBV5-1	many	TRBD2	16	TRBJ2-1	CASSSQAGGSYNEQFF	TGCGCCAGCAGCTCCCAAGCGGGGGGCTCCTACAATGAGCAGTTCTTC
TRBV7-9	few	TRBD1	16	TRBJ1-1	CASSLANRGSDTEAFF	TGTGCCAGCAGCTTAGCGAACAGGGGATCGGACACTGAAGCTTTCTTT
TRBV7-3	.	.	13	TRBJ1-1	CASSLDPGGQAFF	TGTGCCAGCAGCTTAGATCCGGGGGGCCAAGCTTTCTTT
TRBV29-1	.	.	12	TRBJ2-5	CSGGTSGETQYF	TGCAGCGGCGGGACCTCGGGAGAGACCCAGTACTTC
TRBV5-1	.	TRBD2	15	TRBJ2-7	CASKFAAGETYEQYF	TGCGCCAGCAAATTCGCAGCGGGGGAGACCTACGAGCAGTACTTC
TRBV7-9	.	TRBD1	14	TRBJ1-1	CASRTTGVGTEAFF	TGTGCCAGCAGGACGACAGGGGTAGGAACTGAAGCTTTCTTT
TRBV5-1	many	TRBD1	18	TRBJ2-3	CASSYGQGTPASTDTQYF	TGCGCCAGCAGCTACGGACAGGGAACTCCTGCTAGCACAGATACGCAGTATTTT
TRBV9	.	TRBD2	15	TRBJ2-2	CASSVTSGGGGELFF	TGTGCCAGCAGCGTGACTAGCGGTGGTGGCGGGGAGCTGTTTTTT
TRBV7-9	few	TRBD2	17	TRBJ2-3	CASSGGASGGRTDTQYF	TGTGCCAGCAGCGGAGGGGCTAGCGGGGGGAGAACAGATACGCAGTATTTT
TRBV24-1	.	.	15	TRBJ2-3	CATSDPGTVGDTQYF	TGTGCCACCAGTGACCCCGGTACGGTAGGAGATACGCAGTATTTT
TRBV6-6	few	TRBD2	16	TRBJ2-3	CASSYGLGGYADTQYF	TGTGCCAGCAGTTACGGTCTCGGGGGGTACGCAGATACGCAGTATTTT
TRBV11-3	.	TRBD1	15	TRBJ2-7	CASSLGTGGDYEQYF	TGTGCCAGCAGCCTAGGGACAGGGGGCGATTACGAGCAGTACTTC
TRBV6-5	.	TRBD1	14	TRBJ1-3	CASRKTGGGNTIYF	TGTGCCAGCAGAAAGACAGGGGGCGGGAACACCATATATTTT
TRBV5-1	few	TRBD1	13	TRBJ1-4	CASSRTGEEKLFF	TGCGCCAGCAGCCGGACAGGGGAAGAAAAACTGTTTTTT
TRBV7-8	.	.	15	TRBJ2-1	CASRRGGTSYNEQFF	TGTGCCAGCCGGAGAGGAGGTACCTCCTACAATGAGCAGTTCTTC
TRBV28	.	TRBD1	13	TRBJ1-1	CASRGTASAEAFF	TGTGCCAGCCGCGGGACAGCGAGCGCTGAAGCTTTCTTT
TRBV7-9	.	.	16	TRBJ2-3	CASSLEYGGAGDTQYF	TGTGCCAGCAGCTTAGAATATGGCGGGGCGGGAGATACGCAGTATTTT
TRBV7-2	many	TRBD1	14	TRBJ2-1	CASSSRDRYNEQFF	TGTGCCAGCAGCTCCCGGGACAGGTACAATGAGCAGTTCTTC
TRBV28	few	TRBD1	16	TRBJ1-6	CATSLTGTGLNSPLHF	TGTGCCACCAGCTTGACCGGGACAGGCCTCAATTCACCCCTCCACTTT
TRBV25-1	few	TRBD1	15	TRBJ1-4	CASSRTGQVFEKLFF	TGTGCCAGCAGCCGGACCGGACAGGTTTTTGAAAAACTGTTTTTT
TRBV6-6	.	TRBD1	13	TRBJ2-5	CASSTGTGKTQYF	TGTGCCAGCAGTACCGGGACAGGGAAGACCCAGTACTTC
TRBV5-1	few	.	15	TRBJ2-3	CASSLGQSPPDTQYF	TGCGCCAGCAGCCTAGGACAGAGTCCTCCGGATACGCAGTATTTT
TRBV6-2/TRBV6-3	few	.	13	TRBJ1-4	CASSSRGWEKLFF	TGTGCCAGCAGTTCCAGGGGTTGGGAAAAACTGTTTTTT
TRBV9	.	TRBD2	17	TRBJ2-2	CASSVAVQREGPGELFF	TGTGCCAGCAGCGTAGCTGTCCAGCGGGAGGGTCCCGGGGAGCTGTTTTTT
TRBV20-1	.	.	10	TRBJ2-5	CSAIKETQYF	TGCAGTGCTATAAAAGAGACCCAGTACTTC
TRBV4-3	.	.	14	TRBJ2-3	CASSQEWSTDTQYF	TGCGCCAGCAGCCAAGAGTGGAGCACAGATACGCAGTATTTT
TRBV5-5	.	TRBD1	16	TRBJ2-3	CASSATPHRGADTQYF	TGTGCCAGCAGCGCAACCCCCCACAGGGGGGCAGATACGCAGTATTTT
TRBV7-2	.	.	14	TRBJ2-7	CASSSPGGGYEQYF	TGTGCCAGCAGCTCCCCCGGCGGCGGCTACGAGCAGTACTTC
TRBV2	.	.	15	TRBJ2-3	CASSPPPMDTDTQYF	TGTGCCAGCAGTCCTCCGCCTATGGACACAGATACGCAGTATTTT
TRBV3-1	few	TRBD1	15	TRBJ1-4	CASSRPDREFGKLFF	TGTGCCAGCAGCCGACCGGACAGGGAGTTCGGAAAACTGTTTTTT
TRBV11-2	.	.	12	TRBJ2-3	CATKSSTDTQYF	TGTGCCACCAAATCTAGCACAGATACGCAGTATTTT
TRBV29-1	many	.	13	TRBJ1-2	CSSWNPGLSGYTF	TGCAGCTCATGGAATCCGGGACTCTCTGGCTACACCTTC
TRBV7-2	many	.	15	TRBJ2-5	CASSPIRDWQETQYF	TGTGCCAGCAGCCCAATCCGGGACTGGCAAGAGACCCAGTACTTC
TRBV5-5	.	TRBD1	15	TRBJ2-2	CASRGTGGNTGELFF	TGTGCCAGCAGGGGGACAGGGGGCAACACCGGGGAGCTGTTTTTT